This T cell receptor (beta chain) was captured in a study of blood T cell repertoires in COVID-19. Study-level background: Acute and convalescent COVID-19 samples came from the United States, Italy and Spain. T cells, B-cell-depleted T cells, or PBMCs supplied cDNA or gDNA.

The CDR3 has 15 amino acids. Germline loops: CDR1 SNHLY, CDR2 FYNNEI. With V trimmed by 6 bases and J by 7 bases, 8 bases remained unmatched. Original analysis: Amplified reference gene primers provided the basis for estimating nucleated cell counts. Libraries were prepared by immunoSEQ multiplex PCR; TCRdb keeps only in-frame clonotypes and omits some of them. That table supplies the V and J calls and clone size; D and trimming were determined from the DNA. Of some 75,000 clones detected, 80% appear once; the ten largest clones hold more than 10%. Seattle patients were enrolled while actively infected and followed longitudinally.

The sequence derives from a man over 45 with COVID-19, enrolled during active disease. The sample was peripheral blood. The chain is built from TRBV2 and TRBJ1-6; TRBD1 agrees at 8 bases. In DNA, the CDR3 is TGTGCCAGCAGCCTAGGACAGGGTTTAAATTCACCCCTCCACTTT. Encoded protein: CASSLGQGLNSPLHF. The full variable domain, its missing parts supplied by reference TRBV2 and TRBJ1-6, is EPEVTQTPSHQVTQMGQEVILRCVPISNHLYFYWYRQILGQKVEFLVSFYNNEISEKSEIFDDQFSVERPDGSNFTLKIRSTKLEDSAMYFCASSLGQGLNSPLHFGNGTRLTVT.